This TCR beta chain appears in the sequencing data of a study of Ad26.COV2.S vaccination and SARS-CoV-2 variants. Study-wide results and caveats: Recipients of vaccine and of placebo showed similar breadth of their non-spike TCR repertoires. Spike-specific TCR breadth in vaccine recipients exceeded that seen in placebo recipients.

The treatment was: roughly 19 received Ad26.COV2.S at low or high dose, single or two shots; 5 received placebo; per-sample allocation not given. At day 63 after the first vaccine or placebo injection, samples were drawn. This person who donated was an adult of 18-55 years in Boston. SARS-CoV-2 spike from the Wuhan strain was encoded by the vaccine, an Ad26 vector. This CDR3 comprises 13 residues. Germline loops: CDR1 MDHEN, CDR2 SYDVKM. V was cut by 3 bases and J by 1 base, with 6 bases left in between. A remark on this clone: Its antigen remains unknown.

TCRdb's copy holds only in-frame clones and misses some; the assay was immunoSEQ multiplex PCR. The sample shows 380,000 or so clones, around 88% of them seen only once. Specimen: peripheral blood, collected in a trial of Ad26.COV2.S vaccine versus placebo. The clonotype originates from a person aged 18-60 years who received the Ad26.COV2.S COVID-19 vaccine or a placebo. The rearrangement uses TRBV28 and TRBJ1-2; D gene ambiguous. The CDR3, as DNA: TGTGCCAGCAGTTTGAACCTTAACTATGGCTACACCTTC. As protein: CASSLNLNYGYTF.